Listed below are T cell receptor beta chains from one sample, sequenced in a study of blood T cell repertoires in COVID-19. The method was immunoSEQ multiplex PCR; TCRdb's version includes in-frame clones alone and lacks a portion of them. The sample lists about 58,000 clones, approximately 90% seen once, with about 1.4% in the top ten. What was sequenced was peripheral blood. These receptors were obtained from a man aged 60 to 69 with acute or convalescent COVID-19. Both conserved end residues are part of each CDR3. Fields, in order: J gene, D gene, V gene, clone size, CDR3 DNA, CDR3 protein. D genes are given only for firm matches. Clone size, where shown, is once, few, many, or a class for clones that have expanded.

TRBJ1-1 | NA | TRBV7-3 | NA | TGTGCCAGCAGCCTCACAGAGAACACTGAAGCTTTCTTT | CASSLTENTEAFF
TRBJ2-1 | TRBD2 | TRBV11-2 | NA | TGTGCCAGCAGTCTAGGAGTCGGCGGGAGTTCGCTTGAGCAGTTCTTC | CASSLGVGGSSLEQFF
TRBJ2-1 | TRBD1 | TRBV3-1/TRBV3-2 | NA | TGTGCCAGCAGCCAAGATTGGACAGGGGGGTACAATGAGCAGTTCTTC | CASSQDWTGGYNEQFF
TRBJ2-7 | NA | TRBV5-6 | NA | TGTGCCAGCAGCCTCCTCGGCGAGCAGTACTTC | CASSLLGEQYF
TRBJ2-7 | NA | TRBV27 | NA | TGTGCCAGCAGTTTACCATCTTCGGGAGTCCCCTACGAGCAGTACTTC | CASSLPSSGVPYEQYF
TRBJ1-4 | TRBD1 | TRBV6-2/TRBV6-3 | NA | TGTGCCAGCAGTGACCGGGACAGGATCGAAAAACTGTTTTTT | CASSDRDRIEKLFF
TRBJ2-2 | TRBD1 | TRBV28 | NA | TGTGCCAGCAGTTCAACAGGGGGCGCGAACACCGGGGAGCTGTTTTTT | CASSSTGGANTGELFF
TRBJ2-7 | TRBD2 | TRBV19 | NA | TGTGCCAGTAGTGTATCAACCGGGACTAACTCAGCTTTTGGGTACGAGCAGTACTTC | CASSVSTGTNSAFGYEQYF
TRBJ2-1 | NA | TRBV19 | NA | TGTGCCACCTCGAAACAGGGCAAGCAGTTCTTC | CATSKQGKQFF
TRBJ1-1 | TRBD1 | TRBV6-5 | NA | TGTGCCAGCAGTTACTCGAGGCAGGGGGGCACTGAAGCTTTCTTT | CASSYSRQGGTEAFF
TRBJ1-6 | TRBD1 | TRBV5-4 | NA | TGTGCCAGCAGCTTGGAGGGGGCGCGTAATTCACCCCTCCACTTT | CASSLEGARNSPLHF
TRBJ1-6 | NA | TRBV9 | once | TGTGCCAGCAGCGTAAGGAGGGATCAGAGTTCACCCCTCCACTTT | CASSVRRDQSSPLHF
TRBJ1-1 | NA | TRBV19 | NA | TGTGCCAGTAGTATGGGGTCTTCGGGGACGCTTAATCGGGGGGCTTTCTTT | CASSMGSSGTLNRGAFF
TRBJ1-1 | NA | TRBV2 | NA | TGTGCCAGCAGTGGGGAGAGGGGGACTGAAGCTTTCTTT | CASSGERGTEAFF
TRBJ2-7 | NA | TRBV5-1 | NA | TGCGCCAGCAGCTCCCTTCTGGACAGCCACGAGCAGTACTTC | CASSSLLDSHEQYF
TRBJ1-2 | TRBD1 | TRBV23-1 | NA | TGCGCCAGCAGTCAATCGACGGGACAGGGATTCTATGGCTACACCTTC | CASSQSTGQGFYGYTF
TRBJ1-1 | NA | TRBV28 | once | TGTGCCAGCCTTAAGAGGGGGGGCAGGGGCACTGAAGCTTTCTTT | CASLKRGGRGTEAFF
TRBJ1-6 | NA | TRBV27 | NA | TGTGCCAGCAGTTTCCGGAGCTCCTATAATTCACCCCTCCACTTT | CASSFRSSYNSPLHF
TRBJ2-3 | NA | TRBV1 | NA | TGCACCAGCAGCCCCGTAGAGGGGGACACCACAGATACGCAGTATTTT | CTSSPVEGDTTDTQYF
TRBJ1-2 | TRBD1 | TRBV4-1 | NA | TGCGCCAGCAGCCAGGACGGACAGGGCCCTACCGGGGGCTACACCTTC | CASSQDGQGPTGGYTF
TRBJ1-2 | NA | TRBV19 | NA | TGTGCCAGTAGTATAGAGGGCAGGGACTATGGCTACACCTTC | CASSIEGRDYGYTF
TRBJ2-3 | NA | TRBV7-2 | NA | TGTGCCAGCAGCTCAGCGGGCCCTAGCACAGATACGCAGTATTTT | CASSSAGPSTDTQYF
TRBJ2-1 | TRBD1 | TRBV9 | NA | TGTGCCAGCAGCGTAGGGGGGACAGAAAACAATGAGCAGTTCTTC | CASSVGGTENNEQFF
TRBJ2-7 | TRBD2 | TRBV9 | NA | TGTGCCAGCAGCGTAGGGACTAGCGGAAGTTACGAGCAGTACTTC | CASSVGTSGSYEQYF
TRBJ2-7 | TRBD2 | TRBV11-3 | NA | TGTGCCAGCAGCTTACCCCTAGCGGGAGCCTACGAGCAGTACTTC | CASSLPLAGAYEQYF
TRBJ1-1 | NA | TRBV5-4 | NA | TGTGCCAGCAGCATTGACCAGGGTAGCACTGAAGCTTTCTTT | CASSIDQGSTEAFF
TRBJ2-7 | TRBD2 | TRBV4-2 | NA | TGTGCCAGCAGCCAAGTAGGCAGGGAGGGGGAGCAGTACTTC | CASSQVGREGEQYF
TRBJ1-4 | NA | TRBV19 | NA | TGTGCCAGTAGTATGCGAGGCCCAACTAATGAAAAACTGTTTTTT | CASSMRGPTNEKLFF
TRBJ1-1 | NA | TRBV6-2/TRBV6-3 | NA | TGTGCCAGCAGTTACGGCTTCCCCTTTCAACCTTTCTTT | CASSYGFPFQPFF
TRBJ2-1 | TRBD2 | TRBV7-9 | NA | TGTGCCAGCAGCTTAGTCGCTGGGACTAGCGGGAACCATGAGCAGTTCTTC | CASSLVAGTSGNHEQFF
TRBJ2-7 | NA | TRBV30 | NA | TGTGCCTGGAGTCCGGGAACCGAGCAGTACTTC | CAWSPGTEQYF
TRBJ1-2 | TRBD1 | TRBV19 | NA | TGTGCCAGTAGTATAAGACAGGGCAGCTATGGCTACACCTTC | CASSIRQGSYGYTF
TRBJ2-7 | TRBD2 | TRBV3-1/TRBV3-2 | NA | TGTGCCAGCAGCCAAGGGACTAGCGGACCCTACGAGCAGTACTTC | CASSQGTSGPYEQYF
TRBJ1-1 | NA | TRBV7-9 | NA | TGTGCCAGCAGCCAAAACCGAGGGGGAAAGCTAGCTGAAGCTTTCTTT | CASSQNRGGKLAEAFF
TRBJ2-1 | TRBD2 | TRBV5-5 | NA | TGTGCCAGCAGCATTCTAGCGGGAGTGAATGAGCAGTTCTTC | CASSILAGVNEQFF
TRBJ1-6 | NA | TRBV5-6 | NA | TGTGCCAGCAGCTTGGGACAGATCCCATCCCTCCACTTT | CASSLGQIPSLHF
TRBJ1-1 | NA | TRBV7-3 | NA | TGTGCCAGCAGCTTAAGGGCCTCCGGGACACAGAACACTGAAGCTTTCTTT | CASSLRASGTQNTEAFF
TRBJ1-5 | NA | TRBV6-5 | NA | TGTGCCAGCAGTTACCTGGCAGGGAGCAATCAGCCCCAGCATTTT | CASSYLAGSNQPQHF
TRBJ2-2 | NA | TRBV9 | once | TGTGCCAGCAGCGTAGCTCGGCAAGGGAGAGGGGAGCTGTTTTTT | CASSVARQGRGELFF
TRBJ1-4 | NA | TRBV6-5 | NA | TGTGCCAGCAGTCTTTTCCGACAGAATGAAAAACTGTTTTTT | CASSLFRQNEKLFF
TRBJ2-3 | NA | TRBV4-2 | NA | TGTGCCAGCAGTATTACAGCGGATCGCACAGATACGCAGTATTTT | CASSITADRTDTQYF